These 3 T cell receptor beta chains originate from one sample sequenced in a study of radiation and T cells in renal cell carcinoma. Time point denoted: blood 4 weeks post-SBRT, at nephrectomy. Treatment in this sample: 15 Gy SBRT to primary tumor, nephrectomy 4 weeks later. Data came from immunoSEQ multiplex PCR; TCRdb stores just in-frame clones and leaves some out. In the table there are 150,000 to 200,000 clones, 88% of which are singletons. This specimen consisted of blood, obtained from a patient whose treatment included radiotherapy and nephrectomy. The receptors stem from a woman between 45 and 65 years old with renal cell carcinoma.

This chain joins TRBV5-5 and TRBJ1-2, with D hard to call. The CDR3 contains 14 residues. Trimming stripped 4 bases from V and 6 bases from J, with 16 bases between. Germline values: CDR1 SGHKS, CDR2 YYEKEE (reference sequence). Here the CDR3 DNA reads TGTGCCAGCAGCCCCGGAGCAGGTCTCGATGGCTACACCTTC. Translation: CASSPGAGLDGYTF.

The V gene is TRBV6-6, the J gene TRBJ1-1; no firm D call. Trimming stripped 2 bases from V and 1 base from J, with 5 bases between. There are 13 residues in the CDR3. Germline V gene data show CDR1 as MNHNY and CDR2 as SVGAGI (reference sequence). CDR3 in amino acids: CASSYETNTEAFF. CDR3 DNA sequence: TGTGCCAGCAGTTACGAGACGAACACTGAAGCTTTCTTT.

The chain combines TRBV5-1 with TRBJ1-2, with D unresolved. The V gene lost 5 bases and the J gene lost 2 bases, with 10 bases spanning the gap. Germline CDR1 reads SGHRS; CDR2 reads YFSETQ. The CDR3 extends over 13 amino acids. This CDR3 reads CASRLDTNYGYTF. The CDR3 DNA reads as TGCGCCAGCAGATTAGACACCAACTATGGCTACACCTTC. Combining the CDR3 with reference TRBV5-1 and TRBJ1-2 gives the whole variable domain KAGVTQTPRYLIKTRGQQVTLSCSPISGHRSVSWYQQTPGQGLQFLFEYFSETQRNKGNFPGRFSGRQFSNSRSEMNVSTLELGDSALYLCASRLDTNYGYTFGSGTRLTVV.